This T cell receptor beta chain derives from a study of cytomegalovirus exposure and HLA in healthy donors. Across the study: A previous analysis identified fewer than 130 million unique TCR beta sequences derived from approximately 190 million T cells.

Deletions cut 4 bases from V and 2 bases from J, with 16 bases between. Germline CDR1 and CDR2: SGDLS and YYNGEE. The CDR3 length is 15 residues. Study-wide findings and caveats: Later on, a genetic analysis was performed. It linked a missense variant in DCLRE1C with V- and J-gene trimming of TCR beta.

Concerning this clone itself: Its target is unknown.

The PCR ran on 60 Vbeta and 13 Jbeta primers. Measured with immunoSEQ multiplex PCR; TCRdb has only the in-frame clones, and not every one. The sample consists of some 190,000 clones, around four fifths of them appearing once. The sequence derives from a man in his forties in good health and CMV-seropositive. The V and J genes are TRBV9 and TRBJ2-7; a weak D match, TRBD2 (6 bases). Sequenced sample: PBMCs. The CDR3 loop reads CASSPRGGATYEQYF. CDR3 sequence (DNA): TGTGCCAGCAGCCCACGCGGCGGGGCCACCTACGAGCAGTACTTC. The full variable domain, with the rest looked up from reference TRBV9 and TRBJ2-7, is DSGVTQTPKHLITATGQRVTLRCSPRSGDLSVYWYQQSLDQGLQFLIQYYNGEERAKGNILERFSAQQFPDLHSELNLSSLELGDSALYFCASSPRGGATYEQYFGPGTRLTVT.